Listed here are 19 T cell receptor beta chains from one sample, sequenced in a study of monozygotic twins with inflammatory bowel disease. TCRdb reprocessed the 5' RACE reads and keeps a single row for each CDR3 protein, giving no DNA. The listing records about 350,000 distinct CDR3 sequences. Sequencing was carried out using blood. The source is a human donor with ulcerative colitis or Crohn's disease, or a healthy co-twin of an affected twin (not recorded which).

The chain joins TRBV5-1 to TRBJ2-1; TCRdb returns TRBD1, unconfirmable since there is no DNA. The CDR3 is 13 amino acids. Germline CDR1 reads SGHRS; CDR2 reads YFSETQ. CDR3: CASSFTGYNEQFF. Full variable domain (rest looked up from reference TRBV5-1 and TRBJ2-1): KAGVTQTPRYLIKTRGQQVTLSCSPISGHRSVSWYQQTPGQGLQFLFEYFSETQRNKGNFPGRFSGRQFSNSRSEMNVSTLELGDSALYLCASSFTGYNEQFFGPGTRLTVL.

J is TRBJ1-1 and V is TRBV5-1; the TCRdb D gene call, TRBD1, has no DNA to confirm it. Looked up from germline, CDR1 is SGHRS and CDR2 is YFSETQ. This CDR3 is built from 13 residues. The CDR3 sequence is CASGGAGNTEAFF.

Here the CDR3 reads CASSWANNEQFF. The chain is built from TRBV5-6 and TRBJ2-1. The CDR3 length is 12 residues. Germline values: CDR1 SGHDT, CDR2 YYEEEE.

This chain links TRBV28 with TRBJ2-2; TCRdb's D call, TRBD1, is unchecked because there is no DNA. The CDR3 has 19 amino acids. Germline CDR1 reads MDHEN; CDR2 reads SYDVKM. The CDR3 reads CASSPRFTGTGGREGELFF. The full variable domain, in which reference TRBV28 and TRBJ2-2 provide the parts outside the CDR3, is DVKVTQSSRYLVKRTGEKVFLECVQDMDHENMFWYRQDPGLGLRLIYFSYDVKMKEKGDIPEGYSVSREKKERFSLILESASTNQTSMYLCASSPRFTGTGGREGELFFGEGSRLTVL.

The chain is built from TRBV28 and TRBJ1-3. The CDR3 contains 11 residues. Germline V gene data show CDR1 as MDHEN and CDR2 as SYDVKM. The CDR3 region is CASSPGNTIYF.

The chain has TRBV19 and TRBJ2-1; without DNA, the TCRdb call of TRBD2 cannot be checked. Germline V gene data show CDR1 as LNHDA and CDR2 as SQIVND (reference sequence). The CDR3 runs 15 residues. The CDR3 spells CASSTTIAGGNEQFF.

This CDR3 is CASSLGVANTEAFF. The chain couples TRBV5-1 to TRBJ1-1; as DNA is missing, the TRBD1 call by TCRdb cannot be tested. This CDR3 has 14 residues. Germline CDR1 and CDR2: SGHRS and YFSETQ.

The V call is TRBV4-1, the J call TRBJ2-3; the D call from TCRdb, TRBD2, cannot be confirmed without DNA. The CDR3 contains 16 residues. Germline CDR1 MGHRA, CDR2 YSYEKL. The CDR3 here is CASSSEGGSSTDTQYF.

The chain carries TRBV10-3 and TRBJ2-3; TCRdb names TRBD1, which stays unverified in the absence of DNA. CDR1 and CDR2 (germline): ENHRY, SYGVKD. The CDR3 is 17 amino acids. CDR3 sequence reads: CAIGQSGREFGTDTQYF.

CDR3 protein: CASSSPQGSRMDNEQFF. This rearrangement joins TRBV28 to TRBJ2-1; the D call from TCRdb, TRBD1, cannot be confirmed without DNA. CDR3 size: 17 residues. CDR1 is MDHEN, CDR2 SYDVKM, per germline.

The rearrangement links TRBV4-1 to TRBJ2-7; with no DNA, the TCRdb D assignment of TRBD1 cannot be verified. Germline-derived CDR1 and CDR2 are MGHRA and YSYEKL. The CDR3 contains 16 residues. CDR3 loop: CASSQDAGAVTYEQYF.

CDR3 residues: CSAGDFGGAKNIQYF. V is TRBV20-1 and J is TRBJ2-4; TCRdb's D call of TRBD1 is untestable without DNA. This CDR3 comprises 15 residues. CDR1 DFQATT and CDR2 SNEGSKA come from the germline V gene (reference sequence).

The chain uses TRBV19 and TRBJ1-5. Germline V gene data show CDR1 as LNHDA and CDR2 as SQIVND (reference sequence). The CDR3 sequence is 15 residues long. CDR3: CASKSGTANNQPQHF.

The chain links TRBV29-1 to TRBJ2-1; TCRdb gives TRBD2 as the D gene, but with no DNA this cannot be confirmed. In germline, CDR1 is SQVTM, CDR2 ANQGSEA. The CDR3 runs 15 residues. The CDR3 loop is CSSSSSGGIRNEQFF.

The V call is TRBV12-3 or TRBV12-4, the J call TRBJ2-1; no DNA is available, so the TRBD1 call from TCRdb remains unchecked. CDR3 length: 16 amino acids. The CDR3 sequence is CASSLAITGVYNEQFF.

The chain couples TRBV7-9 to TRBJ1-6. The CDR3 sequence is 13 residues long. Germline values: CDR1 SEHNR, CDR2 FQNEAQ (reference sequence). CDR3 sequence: CASSFFENSPLHF.

CDR3 in amino acids: CASRGQLTDTQYF. The chain employs TRBV5-1 and TRBJ2-3; TCRdb's assignment of TRBD1 cannot be checked, as there is no DNA. The CDR3 totals 13 residues. Per the germline V gene, CDR1 is SGHRS and CDR2 is YFSETQ.

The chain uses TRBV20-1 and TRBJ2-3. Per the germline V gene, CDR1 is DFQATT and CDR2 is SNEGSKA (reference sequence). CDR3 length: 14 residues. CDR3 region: CSTLEPSFRDTQYF.

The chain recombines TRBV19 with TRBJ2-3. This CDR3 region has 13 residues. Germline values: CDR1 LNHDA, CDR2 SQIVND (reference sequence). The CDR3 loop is CASSLQETDTQYF.